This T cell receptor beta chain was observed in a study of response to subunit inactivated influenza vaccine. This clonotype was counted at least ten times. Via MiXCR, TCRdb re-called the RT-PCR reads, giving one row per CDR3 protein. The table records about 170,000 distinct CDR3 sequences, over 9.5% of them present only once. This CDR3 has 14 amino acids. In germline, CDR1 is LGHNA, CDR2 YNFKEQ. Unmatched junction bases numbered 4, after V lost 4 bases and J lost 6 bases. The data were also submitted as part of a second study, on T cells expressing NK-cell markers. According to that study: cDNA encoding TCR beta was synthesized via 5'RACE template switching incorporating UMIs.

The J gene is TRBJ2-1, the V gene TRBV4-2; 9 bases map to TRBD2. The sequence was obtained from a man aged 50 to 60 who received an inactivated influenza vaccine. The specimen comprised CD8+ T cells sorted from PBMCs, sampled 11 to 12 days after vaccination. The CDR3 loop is CASSLAGVGNEQFF. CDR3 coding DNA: TGTGCCAGCAGCCTAGCGGGAGTCGGCAATGAGCAGTTCTTC.